The 13 T cell receptor beta chains below come from one sample, sequenced in a study of T-cell reconstitution after alpha-beta-depleted transplantation in children. Unique molecular identifiers were built into the TCRbeta library. TCRdb called the PCR reads again in MiXCR, with one record for every CDR3 protein. Counted here are hundreds of thousands of distinct CDR3 sequences, about an eighth occurring once; the ten biggest clones make up around 0.79%. The source material was PBMCs, sampled before TCRalphabeta/CD19-depleted stem cell transplant. The receptors were sampled from a girl aged 2-9 years with congenital amegakaryocytic thrombocytopenia, due to receive a stem cell transplant.

V gene TRBV7-9 combines with J gene TRBJ2-4; 10 bases are shared with TRBD2. The CDR3 is 13 residues long. J lost 7 bases, V lost 6 bases, and 3 bases had no gene match. Germline V gene lookup returns CDR1 SEHNR and CDR2 FQNEAQ (reference sequence). The CDR3 sequence: CASSSSGSNIQYF. The CDR3 nucleotides read TGTGCCAGCAGTTCTAGCGGGAGTAACATTCAGTACTTC. The full variable domain, completed using reference TRBV7-9 and TRBJ2-4, is DTGVSQNPRHKITKRGQNVTFRCDPISEHNRLYWYRQTLGQGPEFLTYFQNEAQLEKSRLLSDRFSAERPKGSFSTLEIQRTEQGDSAMYLCASSSSGSNIQYFGAGTRLSVL.

V and J are TRBV6-2 or TRBV6-3 and TRBJ2-1; D possibly matches TRBD1 or TRBD2 (5 bases each). Germline CDR1 MNHEY, CDR2 SVGEGT. The CDR3 length is 18 residues. Trimming stripped 5 bases from V and 2 bases from J, with 22 bases between. CDR3 in amino acids: CASSLRRDGGTAYNEQFF. For the CDR3, the DNA is TGTGCCAGCAGTCTTCGAAGGGATGGGGGTACGGCCTACAATGAGCAGTTCTTC.

The rearrangement joins TRBV7-6 to TRBJ2-1; 9 nucleotides agree with TRBD1. V dropped 6 bases and J dropped 6; count of bases not matched to a gene: 9. In germline, CDR1 is SGHVS, CDR2 FNYEAQ. CDR3 length equals 15 residues. As DNA, the CDR3 is TGTGCCAGCAGGACAGACAGGGGGAGCTCCAATGAGCAGTTCTTC. Translation: CASRTDRGSSNEQFF. Using reference TRBV7-6 and TRBJ2-1 for the parts outside the CDR3, the full variable domain is GAGVSQSPRYKVTKRGQDVALRCDPISGHVSLYWYRQALGQGPEFLTYFNYEAQQDKSGLPNDRFSAERPEGSISTLTIQRTEQRDSAMYRCASRTDRGSSNEQFFGPGTRLTVL.

The sample holds one count of this clonotype. The rearrangement joins TRBV6-2 or TRBV6-3 to TRBJ1-5, with TRBD1 identical over 7 bases. The CDR3 length is 17 residues. Germline CDR1 reads MNHEY; CDR2 reads SVGEGT. J lost 6 bases, V lost 0 bases, and 11 bases had no gene match. CDR3 region: CASSYSTSGGGFQPQHF. The CDR3 nucleotides are TGTGCCAGCAGTTACTCGACCTCAGGAGGGGGCTTTCAGCCCCAGCATTTT.

At least ten counts were recorded for this clonotype. The V gene is TRBV5-1, the J gene TRBJ2-4; the match to TRBD2 covers 12 bases. After removal of 0 bases from V and 2 bases from J, the junction contained 6 bases not matched to a gene. The length of the CDR3 is 18 residues. Germline CDR1 reads SGHRS; CDR2 reads YFSETQ. The CDR3 bases are TGCGCCAGCAGCTTGGGACTAGCGGGAGATATAACCAAAAACATTCAGTACTTC. This sequence encodes CASSLGLAGDITKNIQYF.

This clonotype appeared a few times. The chain recombines TRBV4-1 with TRBJ2-3; D tentatively fits TRBD1 or TRBD2 (5 bases each). Germline V CDR1 and CDR2: MGHRA, YSYEKL. The CDR3 has 14 residues. Trimming stripped 6 bases from V and 2 bases from J, with 12 bases between. CDR3 sequence: CASSERGPTDTQYF. The CDR3 DNA follows: TGCGCCAGCAGTGAACGGGGACCCACAGATACGCAGTATTTT.

The chain carries TRBV7-9 and TRBJ1-1, with D unresolved. V was clipped by 2 bases and J by 4 bases, with 17 bases between them. This CDR3 has 16 residues. Looked up from germline, CDR1 is SEHNR and CDR2 is FQNEAQ (reference sequence). The CDR3, as DNA: TGTGCCAGCAGCTTATCCGACGTTGCCGCGGGCACTGAAGCTTTCTTT. Translation: CASSLSDVAAGTEAFF.

The CDR3: CASSLTIGGPSETQYF. In DNA, the CDR3 is TGCGCCAGCAGCCTTACCATTGGCGGGCCGTCGGAGACCCAGTACTTC. V is TRBV5-1 and J is TRBJ2-5, with D possibly being TRBD2 (5 bases). CDR1 and CDR2 from the germline V gene are SGHRS and YFSETQ. The ends were cut back, 4 bases at V and 5 bases at J, with 21 bases in the middle. CDR3 length equals 16 residues.

Details on this clonotype: A much larger clone lies one base from this, so it may be a read error. The gene calls are TRBV20-1 and TRBJ2-3; possible D gene TRBD1, 7 bases. CDR1 and CDR2 from the germline V gene are DFQATT and SNEGSKA (reference sequence). Trimming pared 0 bases from V and 8 bases from J, leaving 21 bases between. The CDR3 has 16 residues. The CDR3 coding sequence is TGCAGTGCTAGAGACATGAGGTACAGGGGAGGAGGTACGCAGTATTTT. Translation: CSARDMRYRGGGTQYF.

Comments on this clonotype: A much larger clone lies one base from this, so it may be a read error. The CDR3 protein is CAISEAVGGTGDLFF. DNA of the CDR3: TGTGCCATCAGTGAAGCGGTCGGAGGGACCGGGGATCTGTTTTTT. The chain is built from TRBV10-3 and TRBJ2-2; a weak D match, TRBD2 (6 bases). The length of the CDR3 is 15 residues. Per the germline V gene, CDR1 is ENHRY and CDR2 is SYGVKD.

The V gene is TRBV5-1, the J gene TRBJ1-6; D may be TRBD1 (5 bases). The V gene lost 4 bases and the J gene lost 11 bases, with 16 bases spanning the gap. CDR3 size: 14 residues. Per the germline V gene, CDR1 is SGHRS and CDR2 is YFSETQ. DNA of the CDR3: TGCGCCAGCAGCGCCAGGGTGGGAAAGGCACCCCTCCACTTT. Its translation: CASSARVGKAPLHF.

The table lists this clonotype with a few counts. The chain recombines TRBV5-1 with TRBJ1-2; D is ambiguous. V lost 0 bases to trimming and J lost 6 bases, with 3 bases between them. The CDR3 spans 11 residues. Germline V CDR1 and CDR2: SGHRS, YFSETQ. CDR3 protein: CASSLDDGYTF. CDR3 sequence (DNA): TGCGCCAGCAGCTTGGATGATGGCTACACCTTC.

This clonotype was found many times. This sequence joins TRBV12-3 or TRBV12-4 and TRBJ2-3; 7 bases match TRBD2. V was clipped by 4 bases and J by 3 bases; unmatched bases: 1. The CDR3 extends over 13 amino acids. The CDR3 DNA sequence: TGTGCCAGCAGTTATAGCGGGACAGATACGCAGTATTTT. Protein product: CASSYSGTDTQYF.